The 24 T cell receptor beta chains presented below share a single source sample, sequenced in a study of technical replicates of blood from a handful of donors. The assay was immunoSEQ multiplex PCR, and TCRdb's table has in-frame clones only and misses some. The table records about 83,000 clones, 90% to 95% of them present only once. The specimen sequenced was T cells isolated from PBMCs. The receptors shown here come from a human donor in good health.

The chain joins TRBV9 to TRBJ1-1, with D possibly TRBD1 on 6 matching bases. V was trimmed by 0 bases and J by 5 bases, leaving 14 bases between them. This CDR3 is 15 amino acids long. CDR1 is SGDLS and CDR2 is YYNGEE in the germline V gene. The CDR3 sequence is CASSVAVGGGTEAFF. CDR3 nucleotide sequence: TGTGCCAGCAGCGTAGCAGTAGGGGGTGGGACTGAAGCTTTCTTT.

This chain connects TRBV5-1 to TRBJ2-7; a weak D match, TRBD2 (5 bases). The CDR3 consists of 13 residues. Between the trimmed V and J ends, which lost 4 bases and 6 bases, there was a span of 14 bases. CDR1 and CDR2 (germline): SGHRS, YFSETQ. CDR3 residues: CASSLGSPVEQYF. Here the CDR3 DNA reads TGCGCCAGCAGCCTGGGGAGCCCGGTCGAGCAGTACTTC.

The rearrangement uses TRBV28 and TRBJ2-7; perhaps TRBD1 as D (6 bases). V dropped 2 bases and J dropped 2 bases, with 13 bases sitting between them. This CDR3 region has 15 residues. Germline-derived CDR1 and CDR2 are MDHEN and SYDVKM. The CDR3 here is CASSLPRQVPYEQYF. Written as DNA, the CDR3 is TGTGCCAGCAGTTTACCCCGACAGGTACCCTACGAGCAGTACTTC.

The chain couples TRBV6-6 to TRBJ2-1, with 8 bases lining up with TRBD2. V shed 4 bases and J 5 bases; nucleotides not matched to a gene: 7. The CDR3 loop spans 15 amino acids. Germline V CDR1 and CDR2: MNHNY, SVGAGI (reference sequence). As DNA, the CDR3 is TGTGCCAGCAGTTTACCTAGCGGGTTCGACAATGAGCAGTTCTTC. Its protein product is CASSLPSGFDNEQFF.

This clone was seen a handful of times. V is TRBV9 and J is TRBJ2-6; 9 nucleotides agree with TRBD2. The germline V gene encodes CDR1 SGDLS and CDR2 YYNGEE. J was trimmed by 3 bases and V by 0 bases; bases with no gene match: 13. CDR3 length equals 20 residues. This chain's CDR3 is CASSVADSGRLFRGANVLTF. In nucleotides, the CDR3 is TGTGCCAGCAGCGTAGCTGACAGCGGGAGGCTTTTCCGTGGGGCCAACGTCCTGACTTTC.

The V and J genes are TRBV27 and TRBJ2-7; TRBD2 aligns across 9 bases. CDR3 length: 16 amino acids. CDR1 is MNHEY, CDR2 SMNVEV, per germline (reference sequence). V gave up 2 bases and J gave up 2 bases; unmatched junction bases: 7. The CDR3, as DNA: TGTGCCAGCAGTTTAGGGCTAGCGGGGATTACCTACGAGCAGTACTTC. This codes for CASSLGLAGITYEQYF.

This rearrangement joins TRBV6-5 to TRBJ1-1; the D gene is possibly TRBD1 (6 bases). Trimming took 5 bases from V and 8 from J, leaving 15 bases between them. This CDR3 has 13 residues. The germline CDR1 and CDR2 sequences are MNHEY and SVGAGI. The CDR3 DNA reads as TGTGCCAGCAGTCGAGGGGGGGCGTCCGAAGCTTTCTTT. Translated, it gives CASSRGGASEAFF.

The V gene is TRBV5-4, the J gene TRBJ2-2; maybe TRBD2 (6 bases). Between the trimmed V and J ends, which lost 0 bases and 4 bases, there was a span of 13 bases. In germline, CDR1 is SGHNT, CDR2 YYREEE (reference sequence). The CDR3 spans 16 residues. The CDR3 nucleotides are TGTGCCAGCAGCTTGGGACTAGGATCGGGCACCGGGGAGCTGTTTTTT. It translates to CASSLGLGSGTGELFF.

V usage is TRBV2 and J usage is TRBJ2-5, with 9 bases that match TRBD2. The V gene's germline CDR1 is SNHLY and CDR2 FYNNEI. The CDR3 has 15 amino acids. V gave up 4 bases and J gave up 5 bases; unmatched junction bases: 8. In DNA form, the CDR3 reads TGTGCCAGCAGTGGATCTAGCGGGGCTGGTGAGACCCAGTACTTC. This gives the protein CASSGSSGAGETQYF.

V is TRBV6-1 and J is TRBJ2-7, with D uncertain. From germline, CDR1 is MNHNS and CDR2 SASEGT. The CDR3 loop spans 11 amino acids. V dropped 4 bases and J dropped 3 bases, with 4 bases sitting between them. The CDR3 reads CASSGGYEQYF. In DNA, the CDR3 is TGTGCCAGCAGTGGCGGCTACGAGCAGTACTTC.

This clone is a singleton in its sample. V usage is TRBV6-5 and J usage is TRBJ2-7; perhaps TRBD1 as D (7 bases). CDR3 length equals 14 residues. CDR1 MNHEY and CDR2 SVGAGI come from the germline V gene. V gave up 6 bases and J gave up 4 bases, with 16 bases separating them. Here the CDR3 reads CASSPRQGGYEQYF. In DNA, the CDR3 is TGTGCCAGCAGCCCAAGACAGGGAGGTTACGAGCAGTACTTC.

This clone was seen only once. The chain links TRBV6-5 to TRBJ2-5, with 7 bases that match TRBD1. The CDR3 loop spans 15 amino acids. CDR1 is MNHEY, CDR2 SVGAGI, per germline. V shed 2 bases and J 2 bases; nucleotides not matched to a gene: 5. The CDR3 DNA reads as TGTGCCAGCAGTTACGGGGGACAGCCACAAGAGACCCAGTACTTC. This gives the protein CASSYGGQPQETQYF.

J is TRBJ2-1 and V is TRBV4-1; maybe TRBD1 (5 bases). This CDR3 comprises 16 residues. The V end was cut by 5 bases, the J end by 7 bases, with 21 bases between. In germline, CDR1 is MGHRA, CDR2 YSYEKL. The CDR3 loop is CASSSAQGWVANEQFF. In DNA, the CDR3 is TGCGCCAGCAGCTCGGCGCAGGGATGGGTAGCAAATGAGCAGTTCTTC.

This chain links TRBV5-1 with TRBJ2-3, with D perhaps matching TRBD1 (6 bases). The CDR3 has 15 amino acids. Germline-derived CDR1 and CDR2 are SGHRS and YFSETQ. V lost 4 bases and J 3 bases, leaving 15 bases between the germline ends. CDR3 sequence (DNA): TGCGCCAGCAGCCGGACTGGGGGCGGAACAGATACGCAGTATTTT. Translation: CASSRTGGGTDTQYF.

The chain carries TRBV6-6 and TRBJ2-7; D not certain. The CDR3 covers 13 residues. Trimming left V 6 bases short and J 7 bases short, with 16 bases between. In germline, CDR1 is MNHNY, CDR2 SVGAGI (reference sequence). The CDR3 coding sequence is TGTGCCAGCAGCCCTCAAGATACCGGGGAGCAGTACTTC. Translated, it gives CASSPQDTGEQYF.

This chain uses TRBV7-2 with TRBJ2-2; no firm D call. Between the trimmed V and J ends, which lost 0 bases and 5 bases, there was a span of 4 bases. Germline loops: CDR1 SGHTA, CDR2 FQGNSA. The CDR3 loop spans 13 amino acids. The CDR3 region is CASSLALTGELFF. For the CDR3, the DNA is TGTGCCAGCAGCTTAGCCTTAACCGGGGAGCTGTTTTTT. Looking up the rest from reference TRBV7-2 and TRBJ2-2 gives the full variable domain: GAGVSQSPSNKVTEKGKDVELRCDPISGHTALYWYRQSLGQGLEFLIYFQGNSAPDKSGLPSDRFSAERTGGSVSTLTIQRTQQEDSAVYLCASSLALTGELFFGEGSRLTVL.

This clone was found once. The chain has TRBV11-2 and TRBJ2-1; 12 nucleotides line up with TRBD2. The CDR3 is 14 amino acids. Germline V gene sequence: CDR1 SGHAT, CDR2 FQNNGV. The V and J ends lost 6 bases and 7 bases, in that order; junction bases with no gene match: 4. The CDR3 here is CASRRLAGENEQFF. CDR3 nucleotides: TGTGCCAGCAGGAGACTAGCGGGGGAAAATGAGCAGTTCTTC.

CDR3 sequence: CASSLVLWSSPLHF. The CDR3 bases are TGTGCCAGCAGCTTAGTATTGTGGAGTTCACCCCTCCACTTT. The chain joins TRBV7-8 to TRBJ1-6; no clear D. V lost 1 base, J lost 9 bases, and 10 bases lay in between. Per the germline V gene, CDR1 is SGHVS and CDR2 is FQNEAQ. This CDR3 is built from 14 residues.

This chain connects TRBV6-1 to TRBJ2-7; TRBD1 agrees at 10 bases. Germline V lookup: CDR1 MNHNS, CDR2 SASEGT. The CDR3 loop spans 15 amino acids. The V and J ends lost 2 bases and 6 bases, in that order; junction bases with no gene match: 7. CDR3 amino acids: CASSELDRGQGEQYF. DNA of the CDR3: TGTGCCAGCAGTGAACTTGACAGGGGGCAGGGCGAGCAGTACTTC.

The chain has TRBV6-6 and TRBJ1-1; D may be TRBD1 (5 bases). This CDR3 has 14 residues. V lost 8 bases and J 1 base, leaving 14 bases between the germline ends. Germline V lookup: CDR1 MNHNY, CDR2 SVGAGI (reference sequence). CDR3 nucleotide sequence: TGTGCCAGCCGAGGAACCACAGGGAACACTGAAGCTTTCTTT. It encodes CASRGTTGNTEAFF.

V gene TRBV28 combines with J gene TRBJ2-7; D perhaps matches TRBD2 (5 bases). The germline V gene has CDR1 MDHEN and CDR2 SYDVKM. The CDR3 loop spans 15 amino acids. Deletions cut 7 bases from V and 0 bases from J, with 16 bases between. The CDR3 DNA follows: TGTGCCAGCACAACTGGGCGGGTTAGCTCCTACGAGCAGTACTTC. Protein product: CASTTGRVSSYEQYF.

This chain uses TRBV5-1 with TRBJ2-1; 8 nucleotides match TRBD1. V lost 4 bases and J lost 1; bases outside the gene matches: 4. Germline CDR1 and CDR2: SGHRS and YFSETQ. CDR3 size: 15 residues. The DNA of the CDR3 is TGCGCCAGCAGCCCGGGACAGGCTTCCTACAATGAGCAGTTCTTC. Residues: CASSPGQASYNEQFF.

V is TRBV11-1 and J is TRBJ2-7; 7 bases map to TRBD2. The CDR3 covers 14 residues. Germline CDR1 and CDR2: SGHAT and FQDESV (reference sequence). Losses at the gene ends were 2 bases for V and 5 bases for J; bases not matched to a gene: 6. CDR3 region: CASSLSREVHEQYF. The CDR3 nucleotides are TGTGCCAGCAGCTTAAGCCGGGAGGTCCACGAGCAGTACTTC. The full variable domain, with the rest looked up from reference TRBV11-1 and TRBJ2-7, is EAEVAQSPRYKITEKSQAVAFWCDPISGHATLYWYRQILGQGPELLVQFQDESVVDDSQLPKDRFSAERLKGVDSTLKIQPAELGDSAMYLCASSLSREVHEQYFGPGTRLTVT.

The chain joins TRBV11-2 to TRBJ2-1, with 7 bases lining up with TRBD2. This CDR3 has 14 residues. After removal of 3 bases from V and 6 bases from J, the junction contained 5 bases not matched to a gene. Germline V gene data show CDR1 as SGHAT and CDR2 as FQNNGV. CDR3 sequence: CASSLREFSNEQFF. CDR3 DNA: TGTGCCAGCAGCTTGCGGGAGTTTAGCAATGAGCAGTTCTTC.